What follows describes a single TCR beta chain. Other DNA variants within this sample encode the same CDR3. These data originate in a study of blood T cell repertoires in COVID-19. Whole-study context: Acute and convalescent COVID-19 specimens originated in the United States, Italy and Spain. Sample material is recorded as cDNA or gDNA derived from T cells, B-cell-depleted T cells, or PBMCs.

The CDR3 runs to 13 residues. The V and J ends lost 0 bases and 3 bases respectively, with 5 bases between them. Germline-derived CDR1 and CDR2 are SGDLS and YYNGEE. In the authors' methods: Reference gene primer amplification gave estimated nucleated cell counts. Method: immunoSEQ multiplex PCR; TCRdb's copy keeps in-frame clones and lacks some. V and J calls and clone size are those listed in that table; D and trimming were worked out from the DNA. The sample lists around 180,000 clones, 88% seen once, with roughly 4% in the top ten. The chain employs TRBV9 and TRBJ2-3; no reliable D call. The sequence derives from a woman in her twenties or thirties with acute or convalescent COVID-19. The sample consisted of peripheral blood. The CDR3 loop is CASSVGLTDTQYF. The CDR3 DNA reads TGTGCCAGCAGCGTAGGACTGACAGATACGCAGTATTTT.